A selection of T cell receptor beta chains follows, all from one sample in a study of cytomegalovirus exposure and HLA in healthy donors. Sequencing was performed with immunoSEQ multiplex PCR; in TCRdb, only in-frame clones are kept and a portion is missing. This sample yields about 170,000 clones, of which approximately 71% are seen a single time; around 1.5% belongs to the top ten. Material for sequencing was PBMCs. The receptors were gathered from a girl under 18 in good health and CMV-seronegative. CDR3s include the opening cysteine and the closing phenylalanine or tryptophan. The D gene is left open where the match is weak. Clone size appears in some rows only: once, few, many, or a class for an expanded clone.

j_gene,abundance,v_gene,d_gene,CDR3aa,CDR3nt
TRBJ2-2,once,TRBV19,.,CASSLQGEYAGELFF,TGTGCCAGTAGTCTACAGGGAGAGTACGCCGGGGAGCTGTTTTTT
TRBJ1-2,.,TRBV5-6,.,CASSLVFYGGYTF,TGTGCCAGCAGCTTGGTGTTCTACGGTGGCTACACCTTC
TRBJ1-1,.,TRBV6-5,.,CASSYSNEFTAFF,TGTGCCAGCAGTTACTCGAACGAGTTTACAGCTTTCTTT
TRBJ2-7,.,TRBV5-1,TRBD1,CASSSGTGSSEQYF,TGCGCCAGCAGCTCCGGGACAGGAAGTTCCGAGCAGTACTTC
TRBJ1-1,few,TRBV7-9,TRBD1,CASSPTGGTEAFF,TGTGCCAGCAGCCCGACAGGGGGCACTGAAGCTTTCTTT
TRBJ2-5,few,TRBV25-1,TRBD2,CASSDSLAGLQETQYF,TGTGCCAGCAGTGATTCGCTAGCGGGGTTACAAGAGACCCAGTACTTC
TRBJ1-1,.,TRBV7-3,.,CASRPTTANTEAFF,TGTGCCAGCAGACCTACCACAGCGAACACTGAAGCTTTCTTT
TRBJ2-1,.,TRBV10-1,.,CASSERTADNEQFF,TGCGCCAGCAGTGAGAGGACAGCAGACAATGAGCAGTTCTTC
TRBJ2-1,few,TRBV6-6,.,CASSSTGYNEQFF,TGTGCCAGCAGTTCGACAGGTTACAATGAGCAGTTCTTC
TRBJ2-5,.,TRBV28,.,CASRGPTGLETQYF,TGTGCCAGCAGGGGCCCCACAGGGTTAGAGACCCAGTACTTC
TRBJ2-3,.,TRBV5-1,TRBD1,CASSSTGEDADTQYF,TGCGCCAGCAGCTCGACAGGGGAAGACGCAGATACGCAGTATTTT
TRBJ2-3,few,TRBV7-9,.,CASSFGTSTDTQYF,TGTGCCAGCAGCTTTGGGACTAGCACAGATACGCAGTATTTT
TRBJ1-2,.,TRBV4-1,.,CASSQEFTSLYGYTF,TGCGCCAGCAGCCAAGAGTTTACAAGTCTCTATGGCTACACCTTC
TRBJ2-2,.,TRBV9,.,CASSPPGGRRPAGELFF,TGTGCCAGCAGCCCACCCGGGGGGCGCCGACCGGCCGGGGAGCTGTTTTTT
TRBJ2-5,.,TRBV7-9,.,CASSLEDSQETQYF,TGTGCCAGCAGCTTAGAGGACAGCCAAGAGACCCAGTACTTC
TRBJ1-3,.,TRBV19,.,CASSPTRSSGNTIYF,TGTGCCAGTAGCCCCACAAGATCCTCTGGAAACACCATATATTTT
TRBJ1-2,few,TRBV7-9,TRBD1,CASSFGQGDGYGYTF,TGTGCCAGCAGCTTCGGACAGGGCGATGGCTATGGCTACACCTTC
TRBJ2-7,.,TRBV6-5,.,CASSHPGRHEQYF,TGTGCCAGCAGTCACCCGGGTAGGCACGAGCAGTACTTC
TRBJ1-5,few,TRBV27,TRBD1,CASSTGGYSNQPQHF,TGTGCCAGCTCCACAGGGGGCTATAGCAATCAGCCCCAGCATTTT
TRBJ1-6,.,TRBV10-3,TRBD1,CAHGAGGDQSPLHF,TGTGCGCACGGGGCAGGGGGCGATCAATCACCCCTCCACTTT
TRBJ1-2,.,TRBV7-9,.,CASSLAGGPFVYTF,TGTGCCAGCAGCTTAGCTGGGGGCCCTTTTGTCTACACCTTC
TRBJ2-7,few,TRBV5-1,.,CASRWTGRDEQYF,TGCGCCAGCAGGTGGACAGGGAGGGACGAGCAGTACTTC
TRBJ1-2,.,TRBV2,.,CASNAAAGGYTF,TGTGCCAGCAATGCGGCGGCGGGAGGCTACACCTTC
TRBJ1-2,.,TRBV4-1,TRBD1,CASSQGDRGLRGYTF,TGCGCCAGCAGCCAAGGAGACAGGGGGCTTAGGGGCTACACCTTC
TRBJ1-6,.,TRBV7-2,.,CASSLVSSYNSPLHF,TGTGCCAGCAGCTTAGTGAGCTCCTATAATTCACCCCTCCACTTT
TRBJ2-5,.,TRBV18,.,CASSPRRETQYF,TGTGCCAGCTCCCCTAGGCGAGAGACCCAGTACTTC